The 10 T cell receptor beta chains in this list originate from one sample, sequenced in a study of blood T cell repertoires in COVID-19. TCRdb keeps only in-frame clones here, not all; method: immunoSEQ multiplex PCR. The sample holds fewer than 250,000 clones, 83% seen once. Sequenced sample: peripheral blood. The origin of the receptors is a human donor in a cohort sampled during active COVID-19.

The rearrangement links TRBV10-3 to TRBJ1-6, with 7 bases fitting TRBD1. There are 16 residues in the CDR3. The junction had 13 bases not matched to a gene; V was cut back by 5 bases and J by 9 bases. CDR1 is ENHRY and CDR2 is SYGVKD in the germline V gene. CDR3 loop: CAISHPGTEKGSPLHF. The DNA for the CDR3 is TGTGCCATCAGTCATCCCGGGACAGAAAAGGGTTCACCCCTCCACTTT.

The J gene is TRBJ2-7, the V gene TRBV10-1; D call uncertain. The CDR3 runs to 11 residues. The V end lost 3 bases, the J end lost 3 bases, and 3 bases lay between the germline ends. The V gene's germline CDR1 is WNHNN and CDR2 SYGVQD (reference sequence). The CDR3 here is CASSDHYEQYF. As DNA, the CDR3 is TGCGCCAGCAGTGACCACTACGAGCAGTACTTC.

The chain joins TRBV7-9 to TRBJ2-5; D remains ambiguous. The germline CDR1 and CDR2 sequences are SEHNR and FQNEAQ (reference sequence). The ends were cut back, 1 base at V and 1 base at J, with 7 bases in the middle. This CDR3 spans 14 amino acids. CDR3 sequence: CASSLEQIQETQYF. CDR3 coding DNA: TGTGCCAGCAGCTTAGAACAAATCCAAGAGACCCAGTACTTC.

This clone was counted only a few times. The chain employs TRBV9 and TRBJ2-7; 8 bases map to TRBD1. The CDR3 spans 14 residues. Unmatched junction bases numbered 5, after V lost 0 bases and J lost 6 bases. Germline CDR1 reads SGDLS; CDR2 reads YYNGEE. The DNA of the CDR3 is TGTGCCAGCAGCGTAGAGTGGACAGGGAGCGAGCAGTACTTC. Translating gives CASSVEWTGSEQYF. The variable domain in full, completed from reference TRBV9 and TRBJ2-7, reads DSGVTQTPKHLITATGQRVTLRCSPRSGDLSVYWYQQSLDQGLQFLIQYYNGEERAKGNILERFSAQQFPDLHSELNLSSLELGDSALYFCASSVEWTGSEQYFGPGTRLTVT.

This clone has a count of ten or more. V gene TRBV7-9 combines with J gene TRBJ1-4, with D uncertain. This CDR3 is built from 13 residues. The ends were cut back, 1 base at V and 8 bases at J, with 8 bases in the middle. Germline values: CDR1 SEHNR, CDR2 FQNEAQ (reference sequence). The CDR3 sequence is CASSLGIREKLFF. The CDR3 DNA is TGTGCCAGCAGCTTAGGCATCCGGGAAAAACTGTTTTTT.

CDR3 in DNA: TGTGCCATCACTGCGGGTTCCACTTATGGCTACACCTTC. This codes for CAITAGSTYGYTF. This chain connects TRBV10-3 to TRBJ1-2; D remains unclear. The germline V and J ends were trimmed by 7 bases and 5 bases, with 14 bases remaining between them. The CDR3 loop spans 13 amino acids. Looked up from germline, CDR1 is ENHRY and CDR2 is SYGVKD.

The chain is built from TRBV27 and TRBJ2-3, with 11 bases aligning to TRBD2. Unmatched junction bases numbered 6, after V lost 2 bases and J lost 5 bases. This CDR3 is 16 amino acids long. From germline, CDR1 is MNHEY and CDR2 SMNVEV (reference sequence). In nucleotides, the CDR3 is TGTGCCAGCAGTTTACATAGCGGGAGGGATGGAGATACGCAGTATTTT. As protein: CASSLHSGRDGDTQYF.

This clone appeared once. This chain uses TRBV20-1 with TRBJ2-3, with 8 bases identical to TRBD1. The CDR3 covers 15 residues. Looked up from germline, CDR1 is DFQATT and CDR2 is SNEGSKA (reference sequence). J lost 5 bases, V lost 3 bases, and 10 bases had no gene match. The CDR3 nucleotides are TGCAGTGCTAGTGAACAGGGGGTTATTTTAGATACGCAGTATTTT. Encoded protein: CSASEQGVILDTQYF.

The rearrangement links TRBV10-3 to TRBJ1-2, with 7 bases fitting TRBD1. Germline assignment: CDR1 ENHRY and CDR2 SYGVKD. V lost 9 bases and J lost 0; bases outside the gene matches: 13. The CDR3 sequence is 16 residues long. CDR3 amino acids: CAIFPGQRSTNYGYTF. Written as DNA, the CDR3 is TGTGCCATATTCCCGGGACAGCGTTCTACTAACTATGGCTACACCTTC.

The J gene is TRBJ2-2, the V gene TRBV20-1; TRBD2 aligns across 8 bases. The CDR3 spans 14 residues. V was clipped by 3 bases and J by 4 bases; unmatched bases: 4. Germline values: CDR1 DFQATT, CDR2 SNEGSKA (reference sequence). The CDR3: CSASAGGSTGELFF. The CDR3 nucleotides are TGCAGTGCTAGTGCGGGGGGCAGCACCGGGGAGCTGTTTTTT.